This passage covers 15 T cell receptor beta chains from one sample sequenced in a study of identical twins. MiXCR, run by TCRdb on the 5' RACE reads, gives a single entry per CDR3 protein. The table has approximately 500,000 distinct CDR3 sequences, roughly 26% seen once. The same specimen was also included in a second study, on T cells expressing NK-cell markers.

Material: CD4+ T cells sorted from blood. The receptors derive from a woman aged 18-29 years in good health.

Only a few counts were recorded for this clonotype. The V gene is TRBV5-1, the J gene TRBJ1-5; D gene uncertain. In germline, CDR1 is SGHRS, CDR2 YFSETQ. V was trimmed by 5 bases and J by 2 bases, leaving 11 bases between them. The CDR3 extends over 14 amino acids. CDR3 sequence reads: CASSSGLGNQPQHF. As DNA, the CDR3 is TGCGCCAGCAGTTCAGGACTGGGCAATCAGCCCCAGCATTTT.

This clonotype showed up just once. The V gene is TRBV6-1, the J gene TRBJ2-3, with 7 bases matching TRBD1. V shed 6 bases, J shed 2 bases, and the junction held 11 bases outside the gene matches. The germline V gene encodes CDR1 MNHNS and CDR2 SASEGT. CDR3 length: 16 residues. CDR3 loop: CASRDQGVGPTDTQYF. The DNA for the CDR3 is TGTGCCAGCAGGGATCAGGGGGTTGGCCCCACAGATACGCAGTATTTT.

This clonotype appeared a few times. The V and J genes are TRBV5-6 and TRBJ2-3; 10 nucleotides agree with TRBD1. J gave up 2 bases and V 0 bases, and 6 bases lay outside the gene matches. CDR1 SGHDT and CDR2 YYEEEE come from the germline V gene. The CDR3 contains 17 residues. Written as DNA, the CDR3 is TGTGCCAGCAGCTTGGGGGGACAGGGGTTGGACACAGATACGCAGTATTTT. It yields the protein CASSLGGQGLDTDTQYF.

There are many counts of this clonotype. The CDR3 sequence is CSAAKGAGWNEQFF. DNA for the CDR3: TGCAGCGCAGCAAAGGGAGCGGGGTGGAATGAGCAGTTCTTC. V gene TRBV29-1 combines with J gene TRBJ2-1; TRBD2 agrees at 7 bases. Germline trimming cut 7 bases from V and 7 bases from J; bases unmatched to any gene: 13. The CDR3 is made up of 14 amino acids. CDR1 and CDR2 (germline): SQVTM, ANQGSEA.

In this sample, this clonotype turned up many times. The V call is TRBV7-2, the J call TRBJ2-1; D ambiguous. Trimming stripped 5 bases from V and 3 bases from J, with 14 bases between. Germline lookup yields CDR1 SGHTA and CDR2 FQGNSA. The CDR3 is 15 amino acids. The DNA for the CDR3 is TGTGCCAGCAGCCTCCCCCGAGGCCTCTACAATGAGCAGTTCTTC. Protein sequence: CASSLPRGLYNEQFF. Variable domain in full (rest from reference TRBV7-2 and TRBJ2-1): GAGVSQSPSNKVTEKGKDVELRCDPISGHTALYWYRQSLGQGLEFLIYFQGNSAPDKSGLPSDRFSAERTGGSVSTLTIQRTQQEDSAVYLCASSLPRGLYNEQFFGPGTRLTVL.

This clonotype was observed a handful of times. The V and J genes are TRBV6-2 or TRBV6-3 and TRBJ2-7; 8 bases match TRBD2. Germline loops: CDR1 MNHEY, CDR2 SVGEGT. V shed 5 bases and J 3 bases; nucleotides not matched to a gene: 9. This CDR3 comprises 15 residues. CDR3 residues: CASSPIGAGGYEQYF. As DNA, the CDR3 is TGTGCCAGCAGTCCCATTGGGGCGGGAGGCTACGAGCAGTACTTC.

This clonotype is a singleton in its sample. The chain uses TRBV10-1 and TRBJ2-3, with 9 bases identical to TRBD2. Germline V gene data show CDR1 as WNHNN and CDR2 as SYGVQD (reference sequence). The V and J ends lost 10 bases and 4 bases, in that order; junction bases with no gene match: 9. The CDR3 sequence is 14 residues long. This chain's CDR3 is CATSLAGAPDTQYF. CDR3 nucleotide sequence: TGCGCCACTTCGTTAGCGGGAGCCCCAGATACGCAGTATTTT.

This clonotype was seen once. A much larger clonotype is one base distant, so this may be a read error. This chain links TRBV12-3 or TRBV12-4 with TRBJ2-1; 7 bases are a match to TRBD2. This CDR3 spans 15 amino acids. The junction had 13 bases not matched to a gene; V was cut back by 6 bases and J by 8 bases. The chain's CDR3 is CASSRSTSVGDEQFF. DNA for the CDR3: TGTGCCAGCAGCCGAAGTACTAGCGTCGGCGATGAGCAGTTCTTC.

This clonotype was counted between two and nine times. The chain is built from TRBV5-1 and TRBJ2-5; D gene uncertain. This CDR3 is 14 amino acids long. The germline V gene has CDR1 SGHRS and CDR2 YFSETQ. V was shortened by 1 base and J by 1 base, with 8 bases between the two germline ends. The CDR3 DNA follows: TGCGCCAGCAGCTTGTGGCAGATCCAAGAGACCCAGTACTTC. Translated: CASSLWQIQETQYF.

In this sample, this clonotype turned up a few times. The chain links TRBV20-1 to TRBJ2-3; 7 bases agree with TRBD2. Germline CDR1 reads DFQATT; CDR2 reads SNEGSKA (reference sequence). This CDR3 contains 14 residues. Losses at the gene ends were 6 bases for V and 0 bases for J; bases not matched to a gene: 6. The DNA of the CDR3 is TGCAGTGCCCGTACTAGCGATAGCACAGATACGCAGTATTTT. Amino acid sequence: CSARTSDSTDTQYF.

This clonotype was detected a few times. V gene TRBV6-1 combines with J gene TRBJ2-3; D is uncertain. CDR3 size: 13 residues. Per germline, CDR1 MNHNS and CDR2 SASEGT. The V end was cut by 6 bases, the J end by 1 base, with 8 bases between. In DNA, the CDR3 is TGTGCCAGCAGGGTTAGGGGCACAGATACGCAGTATTTT. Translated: CASRVRGTDTQYF.

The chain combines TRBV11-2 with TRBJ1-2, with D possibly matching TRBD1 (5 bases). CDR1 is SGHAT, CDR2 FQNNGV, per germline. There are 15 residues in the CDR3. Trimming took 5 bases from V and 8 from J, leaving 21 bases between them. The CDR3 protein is CASSRPGTEYFGYTF. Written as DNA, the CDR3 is TGTGCCAGCAGCAGACCCGGGACGGAGTACTTCGGCTACACCTTC.

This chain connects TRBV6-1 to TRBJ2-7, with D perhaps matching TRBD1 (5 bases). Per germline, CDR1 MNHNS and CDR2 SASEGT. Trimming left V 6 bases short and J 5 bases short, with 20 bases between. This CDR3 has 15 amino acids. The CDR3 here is CASSLQGGLLNEQYF. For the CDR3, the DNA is TGTGCCAGCAGCCTTCAGGGTGGCCTGTTGAACGAGCAGTACTTC.

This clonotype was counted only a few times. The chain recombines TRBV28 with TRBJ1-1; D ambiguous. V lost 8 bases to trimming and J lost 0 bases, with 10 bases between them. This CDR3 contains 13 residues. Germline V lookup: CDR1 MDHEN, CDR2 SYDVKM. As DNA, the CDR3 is TGTGCCAGCCTCAGCTCCGTGAACACTGAAGCTTTCTTT. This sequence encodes CASLSSVNTEAFF. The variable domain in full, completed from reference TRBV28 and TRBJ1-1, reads DVKVTQSSRYLVKRTGEKVFLECVQDMDHENMFWYRQDPGLGLRLIYFSYDVKMKEKGDIPEGYSVSREKKERFSLILESASTNQTSMYLCASLSSVNTEAFFGQGTRLTVV.

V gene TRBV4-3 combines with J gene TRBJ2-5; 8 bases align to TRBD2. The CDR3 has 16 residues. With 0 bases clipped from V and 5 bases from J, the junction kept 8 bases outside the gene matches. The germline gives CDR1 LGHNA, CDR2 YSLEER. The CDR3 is CASSQDFFSGSETQYF. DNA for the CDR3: TGCGCCAGCAGCCAAGATTTCTTCAGCGGGAGTGAGACCCAGTACTTC.